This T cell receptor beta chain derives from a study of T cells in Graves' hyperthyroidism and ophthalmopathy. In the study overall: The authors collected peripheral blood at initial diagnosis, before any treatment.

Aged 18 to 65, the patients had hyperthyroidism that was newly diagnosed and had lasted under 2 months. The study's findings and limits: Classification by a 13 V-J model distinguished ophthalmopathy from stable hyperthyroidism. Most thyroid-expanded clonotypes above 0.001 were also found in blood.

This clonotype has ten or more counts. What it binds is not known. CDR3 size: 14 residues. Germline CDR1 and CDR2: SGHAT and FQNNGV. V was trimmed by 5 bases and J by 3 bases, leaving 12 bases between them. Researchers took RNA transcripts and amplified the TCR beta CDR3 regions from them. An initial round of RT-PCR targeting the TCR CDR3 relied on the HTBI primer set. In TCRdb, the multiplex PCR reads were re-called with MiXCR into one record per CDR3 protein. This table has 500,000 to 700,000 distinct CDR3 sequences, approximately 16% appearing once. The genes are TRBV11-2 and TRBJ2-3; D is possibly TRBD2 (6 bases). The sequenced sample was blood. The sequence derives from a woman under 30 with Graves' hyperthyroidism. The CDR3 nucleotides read TGTGCCAGCAGCCCCGGAGGGCCTACAGATACGCAGTATTTT. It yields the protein CASSPGGPTDTQYF.